These 28 T cell receptor beta chains were sequenced from one sample in a study of T cells in Graves' hyperthyroidism and ophthalmopathy. TCR beta CDR3 region amplification was performed from RNA transcripts. First-round RT-PCR with HTBI primers amplified the TCR CDR3 region. One entry per CDR3 protein results from TCRdb running MiXCR on the multiplex PCR reads. The table includes some 210,000 distinct CDR3 sequences, more than 15% detected once. The source material was blood. All receptors derive from a man aged 50 to 59 with Graves' hyperthyroidism.

This clonotype was detected many times. The chain links TRBV7-9 to TRBJ1-3, with 7 bases aligning to TRBD1. Unmatched junction bases numbered 4, after V lost 5 bases and J lost 3 bases. This CDR3 is built from 14 residues. Germline V gives CDR1 SEHNR, CDR2 FQNEAQ (reference sequence). The CDR3 sequence is CASSPGTDGNTIYF. The CDR3 bases are TGTGCCAGCAGCCCTGGGACAGATGGAAACACCATATATTTT.

As to this clonotype: A much larger clone lies a single base off, so this may be a read error. V and J are TRBV30 and TRBJ2-7, with 9 bases lining up with TRBD1. The CDR3 covers 17 residues. After removal of 8 bases from V and 1 base from J, the junction contained 18 bases not matched to a gene. Germline CDR1 and CDR2: GTSNPN and SVGIG (reference sequence). CDR3 bases: TGTGCCCGGTCGACCCGAACCGGACAGGGGAGGTCCTACGAGCAGTACTTC. Amino acid sequence: CARSTRTGQGRSYEQYF. Full variable domain (rest looked up from reference TRBV30 and TRBJ2-7): SQTIHQWPATLVQPVGSPLSLECTVEGTSNPNLYWYRQAAGRGLQLLFYSVGIGQISSEVPQNLSASRPQDRQFILSSKKLLLSDSGFYLCARSTRTGQGRSYEQYFGPGTRLTVT.

This clonotype has more than one count but fewer than ten. CDR3: CASRGRALSYEQYF. The CDR3 nucleotides read TGTGCCAGCAGGGGCAGGGCTCTATCCTACGAGCAGTACTTC. The gene calls are TRBV27 and TRBJ2-7, with a tentative D call TRBD1 (5 bases). Germline V gene lookup returns CDR1 MNHEY and CDR2 SMNVEV (reference sequence). The CDR3 is made up of 14 amino acids. Deletions cut 6 bases from V and 1 base from J, with 13 bases between.

This clonotype appeared many times. The chain joins TRBV28 to TRBJ1-4; D unclear. Germline V lookup: CDR1 MDHEN, CDR2 SYDVKM. Trimming cost V 2 bases and J 8 bases, with 6 bases left between them. This CDR3 is 12 amino acids long. CDR3 amino acids: CASSLVGEKLFF. In DNA, the CDR3 is TGTGCCAGCAGTTTAGTGGGGGAAAAACTGTTTTTT.

In its sample, this clonotype was seen many times. The rearrangement uses TRBV27 and TRBJ2-7; D gene unclear. V lost 0 bases to trimming and J lost 3 bases, with 6 bases between them. From germline, CDR1 is MNHEY and CDR2 SMNVEV (reference sequence). The CDR3 sequence is 13 residues long. The CDR3 DNA follows: TGTGCCAGCAGTTTATCTGCGTTCTACGAGCAGTACTTC. It translates to CASSLSAFYEQYF.

In this sample, this clonotype turned up a few times. This chain joins TRBV4-1 and TRBJ2-7; no firm D call. Between the trimmed V and J ends, which lost 4 bases and 0 bases, there was a span of 10 bases. CDR1 is MGHRA and CDR2 is YSYEKL in the germline V gene. The CDR3 runs to 14 residues. CDR3 residues: CASSLEQSSYEQYF. CDR3 coding DNA: TGCGCCAGCAGCCTAGAACAGAGCTCCTACGAGCAGTACTTC.

This sequence joins TRBV5-1 and TRBJ1-1, with 9 bases aligning to TRBD1. With V trimmed by 4 bases and J by 1 base, 8 bases remained unmatched. This CDR3 contains 16 residues. Germline CDR1 is SGHRS and CDR2 is YFSETQ. The CDR3 here is CASSTTGGGRNTEAFF. CDR3 DNA: TGCGCCAGCAGCACCACAGGGGGCGGGAGGAACACTGAAGCTTTCTTT.

Ten or more counts support this clonotype. The chain carries TRBV11-2 and TRBJ2-1, with 10 positions matching TRBD1. CDR1 is SGHAT and CDR2 is FQNNGV in the germline V gene. V trimming: 1 base; J trimming: 10 bases; junction bases outside the gene matches: 10. This CDR3 region has 16 residues. The CDR3 is CASSLVFRDRGSEQFF. The CDR3 DNA is TGTGCCAGCAGCTTAGTGTTCCGGGACAGGGGTAGCGAGCAGTTCTTC.

This clonotype occurred many times. This chain joins TRBV11-2 and TRBJ2-1; D might be TRBD2 (5 bases). Germline-derived CDR1 and CDR2 are SGHAT and FQNNGV. V gave up 0 bases and J gave up 5 bases, with 8 bases separating them. The CDR3 has 14 amino acids. The CDR3 sequence is CASSLEISDNEQFF. The CDR3 nucleotides are TGTGCCAGCAGCTTAGAGATTAGCGACAATGAGCAGTTCTTC.

The V gene is TRBV15, the J gene TRBJ1-4, with D perhaps matching TRBD1 (6 bases). The V end lost 1 base, the J end lost 3 bases, and 12 bases lay between the germline ends. The CDR3 is 16 residues long. Germline V gene data show CDR1 as LNHNV and CDR2 as YYDKDF (reference sequence). Written as DNA, the CDR3 is TGTGCCACCAGCAGAGGTTGGGGGGCAGCTAATGAAAAACTGTTTTTT. It codes for CATSRGWGAANEKLFF.

This clonotype has ten or more counts. V and J are TRBV3-1 and TRBJ2-1, with D possibly being TRBD1 (6 bases). Deletions cut 0 bases from V and 4 bases from J, with 10 bases between. The CDR3 loop spans 15 amino acids. CDR1 LGHDT and CDR2 YNNKEL come from the germline V gene (reference sequence). DNA for the CDR3: TGTGCCAGCAGCCAAGATTTACAGGGATACAATGAGCAGTTCTTC. Amino acid sequence: CASSQDLQGYNEQFF.

The table lists this clonotype with many counts. This sequence joins TRBV18 and TRBJ2-2; D is undetermined. Germline-derived CDR1 and CDR2 are KGHSH and LQKENI. Trimming pared 3 bases from V and 0 bases from J, leaving 2 bases between. This CDR3 region has 13 residues. CDR3 loop: CASSPSNTGELFF. The CDR3 bases are TGTGCCAGCTCACCTTCGAACACCGGGGAGCTGTTTTTT. The full variable domain, rest sourced from reference TRBV18 and TRBJ2-2, is NAGVMQNPRHLVRRRGQEARLRCSPMKGHSHVYWYRQLPEEGLKFMVYLQKENIIDESGMPKERFSAEFPKEGPSILRIQQVVRGDSAAYFCASSPSNTGELFFGEGSRLTVL.

The V gene is TRBV20-1, the J gene TRBJ2-2; D might be TRBD2 (6 bases). This CDR3 has 14 residues. Germline CDR1 and CDR2: DFQATT and SNEGSKA (reference sequence). Trimming stripped 5 bases from V and 1 base from J, with 11 bases between. The CDR3 is CSAPGRRNTGELFF. CDR3 nucleotides: TGCAGTGCTCCCGGGAGACGGAACACCGGGGAGCTGTTTTTT.

In its sample, this clonotype was seen a few times. This chain links TRBV2 with TRBJ2-7; TRBD1 might be the D (6 bases). V shed 4 bases and J shed 5 bases, with 15 bases lying between them. CDR1 and CDR2 from the germline V gene are SNHLY and FYNNEI. The CDR3 spans 14 residues. This chain's CDR3 is CASSAQGRSDEQYF. CDR3 nucleotide sequence: TGTGCCAGCAGTGCACAGGGAAGATCCGACGAGCAGTACTTC.

At least ten counts were recorded for this clonotype. The J gene is TRBJ2-3, the V gene TRBV2; D not resolved. The CDR3 covers 11 residues. V was shortened by 8 bases and J by 5 bases, with 8 bases between the two germline ends. Germline V CDR1 and CDR2: SNHLY, FYNNEI. CDR3 loop: CASHRRDTQYF. For the CDR3, the DNA is TGTGCCAGCCACCGGCGAGATACGCAGTATTTT. The whole variable domain, filled in from reference TRBV2 and TRBJ2-3, reads EPEVTQTPSHQVTQMGQEVILRCVPISNHLYFYWYRQILGQKVEFLVSFYNNEISEKSEIFDDQFSVERPDGSNFTLKIRSTKLEDSAMYFCASHRRDTQYFGPGTRLTVL.

This chain joins TRBV29-1 and TRBJ2-7; D uncertain. The V end was cut by 4 bases, the J end by 1 base, with 11 bases between. This CDR3 has 13 residues. Germline V gives CDR1 SQVTM, CDR2 ANQGSEA. Here the CDR3 DNA reads TGCAGCGTTGTAAGGAGTTCTTCCTACGAGCAGTACTTC. Residues: CSVVRSSSYEQYF.

V and J are TRBV3-1 and TRBJ1-1, with D maybe TRBD1 (6 bases). Germline CDR1 and CDR2: LGHDT and YNNKEL (reference sequence). Trimming shortened V by 5 bases and J by 9 bases, and 10 bases separated the two germline ends. The CDR3 runs 11 residues. The CDR3 coding sequence is TGTGCCAGCAGCTCCCAGGGGAAAGCTTTCTTT. Translated: CASSSQGKAFF.

CDR3 sequence reads: CSATHLWGEDNEKLFF. The DNA for the CDR3 is TGCAGTGCTACACACCTCTGGGGGGAGGATAATGAAAAACTGTTTTTT. V usage is TRBV20-1 and J usage is TRBJ1-4, with a possible D match to TRBD1 (5 bases). Germline lookup yields CDR1 DFQATT and CDR2 SNEGSKA (reference sequence). The V gene lost 4 bases and the J gene lost 4 bases, with 19 bases spanning the gap. The CDR3 totals 16 residues.

This chain links TRBV20-1 with TRBJ2-7; unclear D gene. Per germline, CDR1 DFQATT and CDR2 SNEGSKA (reference sequence). The CDR3 is made up of 11 amino acids. Trimming stripped 6 bases from V and 4 bases from J, with 10 bases between. The CDR3 region is CSALPGYEQYF. The DNA for the CDR3 is TGCAGTGCCCTGCCCGGGTACGAGCAGTACTTC.

Relative to its sample, this clonotype is medium-sized. The gene calls are TRBV28 and TRBJ2-7, with D tentatively TRBD1 or TRBD2 (7 bases each). Germline values: CDR1 MDHEN, CDR2 SYDVKM. Between the trimmed V and J ends, which lost 2 bases and 4 bases, there was a span of 12 bases. There are 14 residues in the CDR3. CDR3 sequence: CASSLDREGYEQYF. The CDR3, as DNA: TGTGCCAGCAGTTTAGACAGGGAGGGATACGAGCAGTACTTC.

V gene TRBV5-6 combines with J gene TRBJ2-1, with unresolved D. The CDR3 is 12 residues long. Germline V lookup: CDR1 SGHDT, CDR2 YYEEEE. V was pared by 4 bases and J by 3 bases, with 5 bases between. This CDR3 is CASSRIYNEQFF. The CDR3 DNA is TGTGCCAGCAGCCGTATCTACAATGAGCAGTTCTTC.

This clonotype was seen a handful of times. This sequence joins TRBV9 and TRBJ2-1; 7 positions agree with TRBD1. V lost 3 bases, J lost 7 bases, and 7 bases stayed unmatched. The CDR3 consists of 14 residues. CDR1 SGDLS and CDR2 YYNGEE come from the germline V gene. CDR3: CASSARQGGNEQFF. For the CDR3, the DNA is TGTGCCAGCAGCGCACGACAGGGCGGAAATGAGCAGTTCTTC.

The rearrangement links TRBV20-1 to TRBJ1-3; TRBD1 matches at 8 bases. Germline CDR1 DFQATT, CDR2 SNEGSKA (reference sequence). The CDR3 extends over 16 amino acids. The CDR3 spells CGRTIPGTGSRNTIYF. CDR3 sequence (DNA): TGCGGTCGAACTATTCCCGGGACAGGCAGTCGAAACACCATATATTTT.

This clonotype was picked up many times. CDR3: CASSSGLLEGEQYF. CDR3 bases: TGTGCCAGCAGTTCGGGTCTTCTTGAGGGAGAGCAGTACTTC. The chain uses TRBV27 and TRBJ2-7, with D possibly TRBD2 on 5 matching bases. The CDR3 has 14 amino acids. Per germline, CDR1 MNHEY and CDR2 SMNVEV (reference sequence). The ends were cut back, 4 bases at V and 7 bases at J, with 17 bases in the middle.

The chain is built from TRBV11-3 and TRBJ2-1, with 9 bases aligning to TRBD1. V lost 4 bases and J lost 6; bases outside the gene matches: 7. Germline lookup yields CDR1 SGHNT and CDR2 YENEEA. CDR3 size: 15 residues. Here the CDR3 reads CASSSWDRAGNEQFF. CDR3 DNA: TGTGCCAGCAGCTCCTGGGACAGGGCCGGCAATGAGCAGTTCTTC.

This clonotype was seen repeatedly, ten times or more. The chain joins TRBV27 to TRBJ2-7; 7 positions agree with TRBD1. The germline gives CDR1 MNHEY, CDR2 SMNVEV (reference sequence). CDR3 length equals 12 residues. J was trimmed by 5 bases and V by 4 bases; bases with no gene match: 2. CDR3 in amino acids: CASSYRGDEQYF. The CDR3 DNA sequence: TGTGCCAGCAGTTACAGGGGAGACGAGCAGTACTTC.

This clonotype came up a few times. One end of the junction does not line up with germline, which may come from a read error. CDR3 DNA sequence: TGTGCTAGCAGCTTATTAAGAGCTACTGAAGCTTTCTTT. It translates to CASSLLRATEAFF. The V call is TRBV11-3, the J call TRBJ1-1; D unclear. CDR3 length equals 13 residues. CDR1 and CDR2 (germline): SGHNT, YENEEA.

Ten or more counts support this clonotype. CDR3 bases: TGTGCCAGCAGCTTATGGACAGGGGGTAGGGGCGAAGAGCAGTACTTC. Amino acids: CASSLWTGGRGEEQYF. The chain employs TRBV7-9 and TRBJ2-7; 10 nucleotides agree with TRBD1. The ends lost 2 bases at V and 7 bases at J; junction bases unmatched: 11. The CDR3 extends over 16 amino acids. Germline CDR1 is SEHNR and CDR2 is FQNEAQ (reference sequence).